The rows below give T cell receptor beta chains drawn from one sample of a study of T-cell reconstitution after alpha-beta-depleted transplantation in children. TCRdb used MiXCR to reprocess the PCR reads, holding one entry per CDR3 protein. The table records about 200,000 distinct CDR3 sequences, about 8.7% of them present only once. This material consisted of PBMCs, mostly from graft donor cells, taken 360 days after TCRalphabeta/CD19-depleted stem cell transplant. These receptors came from a male patient aged 2-15 years who had a stem cell transplant for acute myeloid leukemia, so the T cells may come from the graft donor. Each CDR3 is given with its conserved first and last residue. The D gene is left open where the match is weak. Rows give clone size only sometimes, using once, few, many, or a class for an expanded clone.

V gene	clone size	D gene	J gene	CDR3 DNA	CDR3 protein
TRBV5-5	few	.	TRBJ1-5	TGTGCCAGCAGCTTGGAACAGGGCAATTGGAATCAGCCCCAGCATTTT	CASSLEQGNWNQPQHF
TRBV7-2	.	TRBD1	TRBJ2-5	TGTGCCAGCAGCTTGTTTTGGGGACAGGGGAAGAGGGGGCGGGAGACCCAGTACTTC	CASSLFWGQGKRGRETQYF
TRBV10-3	many	TRBD1	TRBJ2-7	TGTGCCATCGCCGGGACAGGGATCCACGAGCAGTACTTC	CAIAGTGIHEQYF
TRBV7-2	.	TRBD2	TRBJ2-4	TGTGCCAGCAGCCCCGAGTGGGGAGGGAACATTCAGTACTTC	CASSPEWGGNIQYF
TRBV12-3/TRBV12-4	few	.	TRBJ2-5	TGTGCCAGCAGGCGACAGGAGGCAGAAGAGACCCAGTACTTC	CASRRQEAEETQYF
TRBV29-1	few	TRBD2	TRBJ2-3	TGCAGCGTTGGGGGAGCGGGGGACACAGATACGCAGTATTTT	CSVGGAGDTDTQYF
TRBV9	few	.	TRBJ2-3	TGTGCCAGCAGCGTATCCAGCGCAAGCACAGATACGCAGTATTTT	CASSVSSASTDTQYF
TRBV27	.	TRBD2	TRBJ2-1	TGTGCCAGCAGTTCCCTTTTCTCACCCACTGTCATAGCGGGAGGTGGTAATGAGCAGTTCTTC	CASSSLFSPTVIAGGGNEQFF
TRBV10-2	.	.	TRBJ2-2	TGCGCCAGCAGTGAGGGCAGGGAGTATCCTACCGGGGAGCTGTTTTTT	CASSEGREYPTGELFF
TRBV12-3/TRBV12-4	many	.	TRBJ2-5	TGTGCCAGCAGTTTAGCAGGGTTCGAGACCCAGTACTTC	CASSLAGFETQYF
TRBV29-1	.	.	TRBJ2-7	TGCAGCGTTTCGATATCTCGGTGGTACGAGCAGTACTTC	CSVSISRWYEQYF
TRBV28	.	.	TRBJ1-2	TGTGCCAGCAGTTTCCCAATATATGGCTACACCTTC	CASSFPIYGYTF
TRBV11-1	few	TRBD2	TRBJ2-3	TGTGCCAGCAGCTTAGCGACTAGCGGCCCCACAGATACGCAGTATTTT	CASSLATSGPTDTQYF
TRBV20-1	few	.	TRBJ2-7	TGCAGTGCTAGAGACCCGGGGCGATACGAGCAGTACTTC	CSARDPGRYEQYF
TRBV7-8	.	.	TRBJ2-5	TGTGCCAGCAGCCCCGACGGGTCACTGGGCCTTGGCGAGACCCAGTACTTC	CASSPDGSLGLGETQYF
TRBV7-9	few	TRBD1	TRBJ2-5	TGTGCCATGAAACAGGGGGGAGAGACCCAGTACTTC	CAMKQGGETQYF
TRBV5-4	many	TRBD2	TRBJ2-1	TGTGCCAGCAGCTTGGCGGGACTAGTGACCTACAATGAGCAGTTCTTC	CASSLAGLVTYNEQFF
TRBV6-6	few	.	TRBJ1-4	TGTGCCAGCCGCAATAATGAAAAACTGTTTTTT	CASRNNEKLFF
TRBV12-3/TRBV12-4	many	.	TRBJ2-7	TGTGCCAGCAGTTGGGGGGACGGCTACGAGCAGTACTTC	CASSWGDGYEQYF
TRBV5-1	.	.	TRBJ2-2	TGCGCCAGCAGCGTGACAGAGAACACCGGGGAGCTGTTTTTT	CASSVTENTGELFF
TRBV15	many	.	TRBJ1-5	TGTGCCACCAGCAGAGATGTGAGTGGACAGCATTATAGCAATCAGCCCCAGCATTTT	CATSRDVSGQHYSNQPQHF
TRBV11-2	.	.	TRBJ2-1	TGTGCCAGCAGACCAGTCGCAGCGGCTTTATACAATGAGCAGTTCTTC	CASRPVAAALYNEQFF
TRBV20-1	many	.	TRBJ2-7	TGCAGTGCTAGTCGCCAAACCTACGAGCAGTACTTC	CSASRQTYEQYF
TRBV5-1	.	.	TRBJ1-1	TGCGCCAGCAGCTTGGGCTTTAACACTGAAGCTTTCTTT	CASSLGFNTEAFF
TRBV3-1	few	TRBD2	TRBJ2-1	TGTGCCAGCAGCCAAGTGGGTAGCGGGGGGGCCGGTGAGCAGTTCTTC	CASSQVGSGGAGEQFF
TRBV20-1	many	.	TRBJ1-1	TGCAGTGCTAGGGATAGGGACTTAATGAACACTGAAGCTTTCTTT	CSARDRDLMNTEAFF
TRBV20-1	many	.	TRBJ2-7	TGCAGTGCGTCAACGGGACGGCTGTCCGAGCAGTACTTC	CSASTGRLSEQYF
TRBV29-1	many	TRBD2	TRBJ2-1	TGCAGCGTTGAAGATCCGCTAGCGGGATTCATCAATGAGCAGTTCTTC	CSVEDPLAGFINEQFF
TRBV19	few	.	TRBJ2-1	TGTGCCAGTAGGCCCTTCGAGGGGGCCTACAATGAGCAGTTCTTC	CASRPFEGAYNEQFF
TRBV5-1	.	TRBD1	TRBJ1-5	TGCGCCAGCAGTTACGGGGACAGGGATCAGCCCCAGCATTTT	CASSYGDRDQPQHF
TRBV5-1	.	.	TRBJ2-2	TGCGCCAGCAGCTTGGACCGGGCCAAAAGTCTCACCGGGGAGCTGTTTTTT	CASSLDRAKSLTGELFF